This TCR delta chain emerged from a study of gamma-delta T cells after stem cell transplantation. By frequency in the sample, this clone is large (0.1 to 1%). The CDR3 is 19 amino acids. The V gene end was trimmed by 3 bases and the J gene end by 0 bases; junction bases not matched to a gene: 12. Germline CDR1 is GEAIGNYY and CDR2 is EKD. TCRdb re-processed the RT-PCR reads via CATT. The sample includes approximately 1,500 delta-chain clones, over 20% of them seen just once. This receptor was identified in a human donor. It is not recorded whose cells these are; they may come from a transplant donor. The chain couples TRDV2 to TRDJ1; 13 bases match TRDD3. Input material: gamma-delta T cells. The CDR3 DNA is TGTGCCTGTGACCCTCTACTGGGGGATACGCCCCTGTACACCGATAAACTCATCTTT. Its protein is CACDPLLGDTPLYTDKLIF.